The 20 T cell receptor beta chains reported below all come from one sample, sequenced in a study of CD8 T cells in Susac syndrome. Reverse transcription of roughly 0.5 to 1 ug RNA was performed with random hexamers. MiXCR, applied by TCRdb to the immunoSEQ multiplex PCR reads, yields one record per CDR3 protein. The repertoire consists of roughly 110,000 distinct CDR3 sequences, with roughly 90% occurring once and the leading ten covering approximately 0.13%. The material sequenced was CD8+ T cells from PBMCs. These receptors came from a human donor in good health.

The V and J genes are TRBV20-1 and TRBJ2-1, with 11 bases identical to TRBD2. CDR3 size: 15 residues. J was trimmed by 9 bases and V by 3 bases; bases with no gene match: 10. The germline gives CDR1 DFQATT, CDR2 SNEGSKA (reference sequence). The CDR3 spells CSASPPSGRPSEQFF. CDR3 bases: TGCAGTGCTAGCCCCCCTAGCGGGAGGCCCAGTGAGCAGTTCTTC.

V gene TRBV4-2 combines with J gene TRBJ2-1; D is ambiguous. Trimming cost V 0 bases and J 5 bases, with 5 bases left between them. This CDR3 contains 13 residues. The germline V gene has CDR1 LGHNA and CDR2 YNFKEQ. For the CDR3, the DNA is TGTGCCAGCAGCCAAGAGTGGGACAATGAGCAGTTCTTC. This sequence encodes CASSQEWDNEQFF.

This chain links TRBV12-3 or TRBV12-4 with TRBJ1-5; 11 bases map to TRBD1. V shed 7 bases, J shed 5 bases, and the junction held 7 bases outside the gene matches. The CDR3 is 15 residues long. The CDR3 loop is CASNLGDRGYQPQHF. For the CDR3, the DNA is TGTGCCAGCAACTTGGGGGACAGGGGGTATCAGCCCCAGCATTTT.

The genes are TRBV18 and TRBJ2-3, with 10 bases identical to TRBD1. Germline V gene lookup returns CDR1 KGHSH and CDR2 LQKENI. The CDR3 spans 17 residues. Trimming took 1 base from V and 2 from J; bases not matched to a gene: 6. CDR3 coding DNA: TGTGCCAGCTCACCACGGAGGACAGGGGGTAACACAGATACGCAGTATTTT. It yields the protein CASSPRRTGGNTDTQYF.

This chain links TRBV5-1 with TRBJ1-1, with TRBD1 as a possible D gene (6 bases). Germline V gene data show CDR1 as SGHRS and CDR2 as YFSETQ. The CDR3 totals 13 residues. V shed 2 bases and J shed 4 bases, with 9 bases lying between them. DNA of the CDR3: TGCGCCAGCAGCTTCCAGGGGACCACTGAAGCTTTCTTT. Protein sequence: CASSFQGTTEAFF.

CDR3 in amino acids: CSATQTGNTEAFF. CDR3 DNA sequence: TGCAGTGCTACTCAGACAGGGAACACTGAAGCTTTCTTT. The chain couples TRBV20-1 to TRBJ1-1; D might be TRBD1 (6 bases). The CDR3 is 13 amino acids. Looked up from germline, CDR1 is DFQATT and CDR2 is SNEGSKA (reference sequence). V gave up 4 bases and J gave up 1 base, with 10 bases separating them.

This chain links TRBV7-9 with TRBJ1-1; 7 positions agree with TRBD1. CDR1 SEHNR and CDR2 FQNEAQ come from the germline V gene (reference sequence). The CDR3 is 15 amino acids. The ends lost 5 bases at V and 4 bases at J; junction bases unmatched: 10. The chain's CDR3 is CASSDPGQSITEAFF. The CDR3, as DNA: TGTGCCAGCAGCGATCCGGGACAGAGTATCACTGAAGCTTTCTTT.

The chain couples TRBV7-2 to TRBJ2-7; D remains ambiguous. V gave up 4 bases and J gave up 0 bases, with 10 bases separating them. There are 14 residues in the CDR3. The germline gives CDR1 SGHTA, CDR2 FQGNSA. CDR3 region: CASSWAVGSYEQYF. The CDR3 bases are TGTGCCAGCAGCTGGGCGGTGGGCTCCTACGAGCAGTACTTC.

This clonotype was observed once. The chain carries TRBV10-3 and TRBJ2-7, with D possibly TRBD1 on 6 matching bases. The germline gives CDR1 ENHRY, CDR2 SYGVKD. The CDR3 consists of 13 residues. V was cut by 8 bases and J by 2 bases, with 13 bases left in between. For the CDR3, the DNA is TGTGCCATCCAAGAACAGGGAACCTACGAGCAGTACTTC. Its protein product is CAIQEQGTYEQYF.

CDR3 residues: CASSLGDRAYNEQFF. The CDR3 region has the DNA TGTGCCAGCAGCTTAGGGGACAGGGCCTACAATGAGCAGTTCTTC. The rearrangement joins TRBV13 to TRBJ2-1; 8 nucleotides line up with TRBD1. Germline V CDR1 and CDR2: PRHDT, FYEKMQ (reference sequence). The CDR3 sequence is 15 residues long. With 0 bases clipped from V and 2 bases from J, the junction kept 0 bases outside the gene matches.

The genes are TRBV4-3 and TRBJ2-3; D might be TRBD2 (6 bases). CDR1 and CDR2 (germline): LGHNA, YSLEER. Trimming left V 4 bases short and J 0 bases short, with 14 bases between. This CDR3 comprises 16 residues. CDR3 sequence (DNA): TGCGCCAGCAGCCCAGCGCGGGGTATTAGCACAGATACGCAGTATTTT. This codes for CASSPARGISTDTQYF.

The CDR3 loop is CASSQSPTQSTAQYF. The CDR3 bases are TGCGCCAGCAGTCAATCTCCGACACAGTCTACGGCGCAGTACTTC. The rearrangement uses TRBV23-1 and TRBJ2-7; D remains unclear. TRBV23-1 qualifies as an ORF whose function is uncertain. Trimming cost V 0 bases and J 9 bases, with 18 bases left between them. CDR3 size: 15 residues.

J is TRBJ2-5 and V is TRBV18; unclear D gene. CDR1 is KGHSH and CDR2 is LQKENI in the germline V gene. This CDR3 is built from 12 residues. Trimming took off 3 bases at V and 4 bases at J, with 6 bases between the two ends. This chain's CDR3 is CASSPEPETQYF. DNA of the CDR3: TGTGCCAGCTCACCGGAACCAGAGACCCAGTACTTC.

CDR3 in DNA: TGTGCCAGCAGCTTAGCGTCGGGGGTCAATTCACCCCTCCACTTT. Translated: CASSLASGVNSPLHF. The J gene is TRBJ1-6, the V gene TRBV7-9; D is perhaps TRBD1 (5 bases). V was clipped by 0 bases and J by 7 bases, with 10 bases between them. The V gene's germline CDR1 is SEHNR and CDR2 FQNEAQ (reference sequence). This CDR3 comprises 15 residues.

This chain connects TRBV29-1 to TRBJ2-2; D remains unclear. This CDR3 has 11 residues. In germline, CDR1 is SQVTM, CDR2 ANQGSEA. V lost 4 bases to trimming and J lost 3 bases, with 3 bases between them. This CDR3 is CSVADTGELFF. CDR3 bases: TGCAGCGTTGCTGACACCGGGGAGCTGTTTTTT.

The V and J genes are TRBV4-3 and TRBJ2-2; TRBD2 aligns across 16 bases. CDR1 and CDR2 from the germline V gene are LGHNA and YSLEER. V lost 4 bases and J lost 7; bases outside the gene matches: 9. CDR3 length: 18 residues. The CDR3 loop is CASSPGTSGRGAGGELFF. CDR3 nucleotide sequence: TGCGCCAGCAGCCCAGGGACTAGCGGGAGGGGAGCGGGCGGGGAGCTGTTTTTT.

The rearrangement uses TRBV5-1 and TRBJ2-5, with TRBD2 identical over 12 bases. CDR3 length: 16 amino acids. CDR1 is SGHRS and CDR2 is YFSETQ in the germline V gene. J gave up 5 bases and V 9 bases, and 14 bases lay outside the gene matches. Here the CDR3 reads CATRILAGGQLETQYF. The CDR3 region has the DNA TGCGCCACTCGAATACTAGCGGGGGGTCAATTGGAGACCCAGTACTTC. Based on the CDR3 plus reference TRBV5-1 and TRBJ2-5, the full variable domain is KAGVTQTPRYLIKTRGQQVTLSCSPISGHRSVSWYQQTPGQGLQFLFEYFSETQRNKGNFPGRFSGRQFSNSRSEMNVSTLELGDSALYLCATRILAGGQLETQYFGPGTRLLVL.

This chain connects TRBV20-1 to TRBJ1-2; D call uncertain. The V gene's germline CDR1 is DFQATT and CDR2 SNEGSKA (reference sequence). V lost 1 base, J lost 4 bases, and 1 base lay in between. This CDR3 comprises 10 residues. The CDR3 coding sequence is TGCAGTGCTAGAGCCTATGGCTACACCTTC. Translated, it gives CSARAYGYTF.

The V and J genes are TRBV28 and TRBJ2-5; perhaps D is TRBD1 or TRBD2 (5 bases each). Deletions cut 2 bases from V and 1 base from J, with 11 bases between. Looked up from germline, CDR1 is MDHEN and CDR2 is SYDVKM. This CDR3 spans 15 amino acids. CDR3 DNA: TGTGCCAGCAGTTTAGCCGGGGCACGCCAAGAGACCCAGTACTTC. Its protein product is CASSLAGARQETQYF.

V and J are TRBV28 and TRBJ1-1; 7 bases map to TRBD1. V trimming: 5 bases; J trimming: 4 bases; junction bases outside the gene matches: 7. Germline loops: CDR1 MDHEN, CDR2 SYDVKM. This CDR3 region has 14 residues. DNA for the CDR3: TGTGCCAGCAGTGCAACAGGGGTCGGCACTGAAGCTTTCTTT. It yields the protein CASSATGVGTEAFF.